A few counts support the clone carrying this TCR beta chain. Its antigen remains unidentified. The data belong to a study of cytomegalovirus exposure and HLA in healthy donors. Use of 60 Vbeta and 13 Jbeta primers characterized the PCR. The protocol was immunoSEQ multiplex PCR, while the TCRdb copy is restricted to in-frame clones and leaves out a portion. The table shows about 73,000 clones, with 60% to 85% occurring only once. Study-wide findings and caveats: With further analysis later on, most CMV-associated TCR beta chains appeared HLA-restricted.

The TCR originated in a man between 65 and 79 years old in good health and CMV-seronegative. Source material: PBMCs.

CDR3 amino acids: CASSLGPGLAGGQQETQYF. CDR3 sequence (DNA): TGTGCCAGCAGCTTAGGGCCGGGACTAGCGGGAGGGCAACAAGAGACCCAGTACTTC. This chain joins TRBV7-8 and TRBJ2-5, with 16 bases matching TRBD2. V lost 1 base, J lost 2 bases, and 7 bases stayed unmatched. This CDR3 spans 19 amino acids. Looked up from germline, CDR1 is SGHVS and CDR2 is FQNEAQ.